The 24 T cell receptor beta chains reported below all come from one sample, sequenced in a study of ipilimumab plus nivolumab after autologous stem cell transplantation. Sequenced by immunoSEQ multiplex PCR; TCRdb stores in-frame clones only, minus some. The data contain over 10,000 clones, 69% of them singletons. The sample here was PBMCs, taken in a trial of ipilimumab plus nivolumab as post-transplant consolidation. The receptors originated from a male donor with diffuse large B-cell lymphoma.

V gene TRBV6-6 combines with J gene TRBJ1-2; D remains ambiguous. This CDR3 comprises 16 residues. V dropped 0 bases and J dropped 4 bases, with 15 bases sitting between them. Germline V gene data show CDR1 as MNHNY and CDR2 as SVGAGI (reference sequence). The CDR3 sequence: CASSYSGGNRFYGYTF. The CDR3 DNA is TGTGCCAGCAGTTACTCAGGCGGTAACAGATTCTATGGCTACACCTTC.

The chain employs TRBV6-6 and TRBJ1-5, with 10 positions matching TRBD1. J was trimmed by 7 bases and V by 5 bases; bases with no gene match: 8. Germline values: CDR1 MNHNY, CDR2 SVGAGI (reference sequence). The CDR3 extends over 15 amino acids. CDR3 in amino acids: CASSLPGQGRQPQHF. Written as DNA, the CDR3 is TGTGCCAGCAGTCTTCCGGGACAGGGGAGACAGCCCCAGCATTTT.

As DNA, the CDR3 is TGCGCCAGCAGCCAAGATGGTCGACTAGCGGGGGGCGATGAGCAGTTCTTC. It encodes CASSQDGRLAGGDEQFF. The chain links TRBV4-3 to TRBJ2-1; 13 nucleotides align to TRBD2. After removal of 0 bases from V and 8 bases from J, the junction contained 7 bases not matched to a gene. This CDR3 is 17 amino acids long. Germline V CDR1 and CDR2: LGHNA, YSLEER.

The J gene is TRBJ2-7, the V gene TRBV11-2; TRBD1 matches 7 bases. The CDR3 covers 14 residues. Germline CDR1 is SGHAT and CDR2 is FQNNGV. The ends lost 3 bases at V and 2 bases at J; junction bases unmatched: 4. The CDR3 nucleotides are TGTGCCAGCAGCTTGGGGCAGGGGGCCTACGAGCAGTACTTC. Protein product: CASSLGQGAYEQYF.

V usage is TRBV2 and J usage is TRBJ1-2, with a weak D call TRBD1 (6 bases). Trimming left V 4 bases short and J 6 bases short, with 15 bases between. Germline V gene lookup returns CDR1 SNHLY and CDR2 FYNNEI. The CDR3 consists of 14 residues. CDR3 in DNA: TGTGCCAGCAGTGTGACAGGAGTCCTCAATGGCTACACCTTC. It translates to CASSVTGVLNGYTF.

The chain links TRBV7-9 to TRBJ1-2; D is unclear. Germline V gene lookup returns CDR1 SEHNR and CDR2 FQNEAQ (reference sequence). This CDR3 has 14 amino acids. V was pared by 1 base and J by 7 bases, with 13 bases between. The CDR3: CASSLGIWATGYTF. The CDR3 nucleotides are TGTGCCAGCAGCTTAGGGATTTGGGCTACTGGCTACACCTTC.

The chain uses TRBV6-1 and TRBJ2-1; 10 positions match TRBD2. The V gene's germline CDR1 is MNHNS and CDR2 SASEGT. J was trimmed by 9 bases and V by 11 bases; bases with no gene match: 13. This CDR3 contains 14 residues. CDR3 amino acids: CAGKRAGGIIEQFF. In nucleotides, the CDR3 is TGTGCCGGCAAAAGAGCGGGGGGGATCATTGAGCAGTTCTTC.

V gene TRBV7-9 combines with J gene TRBJ1-6, with 10 bases matching TRBD1. The CDR3 is 14 residues long. V lost 6 bases to trimming and J lost 9 bases; unmatched junction nucleotides: 5. Per germline, CDR1 SEHNR and CDR2 FQNEAQ (reference sequence). CDR3 in amino acids: CASSWTGGVSPLHF. The CDR3, as DNA: TGTGCCAGCAGTTGGACAGGGGGAGTTTCACCCCTCCACTTT.

This clone showed up just once. One base away lies a much larger clone, so this may be a sequencing read error. The chain carries TRBV9 and TRBJ1-1; tentative D call: TRBD1 (6 bases). The CDR3 runs to 16 residues. Germline CDR1 SGDLS, CDR2 YYNGEE. The CDR3 bases are TGTGCCCGCAGCGTAGGGGGAACCGGGGGGAACACTGAAGCTTTCTTT. Translation: CARSVGGTGGNTEAFF.

V and J are TRBV7-9 and TRBJ2-3, with 7 nucleotides matching TRBD2. Trimming removed 1 base from V and 3 bases from J; junction bases left unmatched: 7. Per germline, CDR1 SEHNR and CDR2 FQNEAQ (reference sequence). CDR3 length: 16 amino acids. The CDR3 loop reads CASSLGWRERTDTQYF. In DNA form, the CDR3 reads TGTGCCAGCAGCTTAGGTTGGCGGGAGAGGACAGATACGCAGTATTTT.

This sequence joins TRBV4-1 and TRBJ2-5; 8 bases agree with TRBD1. V lost 4 bases and J lost 2; bases outside the gene matches: 6. The V gene's germline CDR1 is MGHRA and CDR2 YSYEKL. The CDR3 length is 15 residues. In DNA, the CDR3 is TGCGCCAGCAGCCCCGGACAGGGCTGGCAAGAGACCCAGTACTTC. It encodes CASSPGQGWQETQYF.

The rearrangement joins TRBV20-1 to TRBJ2-5; 8 positions agree with TRBD1. Germline V gene data show CDR1 as DFQATT and CDR2 as SNEGSKA (reference sequence). Trimming cost V 7 bases and J 5 bases; bases outside gene matches: 3. This CDR3 is 11 amino acids long. The chain's CDR3 is CSGQGWETQYF. CDR3 in DNA: TGCAGTGGACAGGGGTGGGAGACCCAGTACTTC.

The chain has TRBV7-2 and TRBJ1-5; the D is unclear. Trimming pared 1 base from V and 5 bases from J, leaving 6 bases between. The CDR3 sequence is 13 residues long. CDR1 is SGHTA and CDR2 is FQGNSA in the germline V gene. CDR3 sequence (DNA): TGTGCCAGCAGCTTAGTCTGGGATCAGCCCCAGCATTTT. Amino acid sequence: CASSLVWDQPQHF.

This sequence joins TRBV5-1 and TRBJ1-2, with D maybe TRBD1 (6 bases). Germline CDR1 SGHRS, CDR2 YFSETQ. Trimming took off 6 bases at V and 1 base at J, with 13 bases between the two ends. This CDR3 is 14 amino acids long. The CDR3 DNA reads TGCGCCAGCAATGGCGGGGGCCTTAACTATGGCTACACCTTC. This sequence encodes CASNGGGLNYGYTF.

The gene calls are TRBV27 and TRBJ1-1, with a weak D call TRBD1 (6 bases). CDR1 is MNHEY and CDR2 is SMNVEV in the germline V gene (reference sequence). The CDR3 is made up of 16 amino acids. Between the trimmed V and J ends, which lost 0 bases and 7 bases, there was a span of 18 bases. The CDR3: CASSLSRAGGGGEAFF. The CDR3 nucleotides read TGTGCCAGCAGTTTATCGAGGGCTGGGGGAGGGGGTGAAGCTTTCTTT.

This clone showed up just a few times. This chain uses TRBV6-6 with TRBJ2-7; D possibly corresponds to TRBD2 (5 bases). This CDR3 is 13 amino acids long. The V gene lost 6 bases and the J gene lost 6 bases, with 15 bases spanning the gap. Germline loops: CDR1 MNHNY, CDR2 SVGAGI (reference sequence). This CDR3 is CASSPDYSSEQYF. The CDR3 DNA sequence: TGTGCCAGCAGCCCAGACTATTCGTCCGAGCAGTACTTC.

The chain has TRBV2 and TRBJ2-7; no firm D call. The CDR3 loop spans 12 amino acids. V was cut by 5 bases and J by 2 bases, with 7 bases left in between. Germline V gene data show CDR1 as SNHLY and CDR2 as FYNNEI. The CDR3 region has the DNA TGTGCCAGCAGTCGACTGGCCTACGAGCAGTACTTC. It yields the protein CASSRLAYEQYF.

This clone was seen a handful of times. The chain recombines TRBV6-1 with TRBJ2-7; 9 nucleotides agree with TRBD1. The CDR3 is made up of 13 amino acids. Trimming at V came to 10 bases and at J to 3 bases, leaving 7 bases not matched to a gene. From germline, CDR1 is MNHNS and CDR2 SASEGT. This CDR3 is CAILQGAYYEQYF. The CDR3 DNA sequence: TGTGCCATCCTACAGGGGGCTTACTACGAGCAGTACTTC.

The gene calls are TRBV11-2 and TRBJ2-1; TRBD2 matches 9 bases. The CDR3 is made up of 17 amino acids. Trimming took 5 bases from V and 1 from J; bases not matched to a gene: 9. CDR1 and CDR2 (germline): SGHAT, FQNNGV. CDR3 DNA: TGTGCCAGCAGCCCCGCCTCGACTAGCGGATCCTACAATGAGCAGTTCTTC. It encodes CASSPASTSGSYNEQFF.

The chain carries TRBV11-2 and TRBJ2-1; D not resolved. Germline V gene sequence: CDR1 SGHAT, CDR2 FQNNGV. CDR3 length: 16 amino acids. The V end was cut by 0 bases, the J end by 4 bases, with 13 bases between. The DNA for the CDR3 is TGTGCCAGCAGCTTAGATCATGTTCGGCGGTACAATGAGCAGTTCTTC. The encoded protein is CASSLDHVRRYNEQFF.

The gene calls are TRBV18 and TRBJ1-2, with D possibly being TRBD1 (5 bases). Trimming stripped 3 bases from V and 8 bases from J, with 19 bases between. Germline V gives CDR1 KGHSH, CDR2 LQKENI. The CDR3 extends over 15 amino acids. The CDR3 loop reads CASSPHPSGGLGYTF. The CDR3 DNA is TGTGCCAGCTCACCCCACCCAAGTGGGGGACTCGGCTACACCTTC.

The CDR3 sequence: CASSITGAGGTGELFF. The CDR3 bases are TGTGCCAGTAGTATTACCGGAGCGGGAGGTACCGGGGAGCTGTTTTTT. The rearrangement joins TRBV19 to TRBJ2-2; TRBD2 aligns across 9 bases. The CDR3 extends over 16 amino acids. V lost 3 bases and J lost 5; bases outside the gene matches: 7. In germline, CDR1 is LNHDA, CDR2 SQIVND (reference sequence). Complete variable domain (other parts from reference TRBV19 and TRBJ2-2): DGGITQSPKYLFRKEGQNVTLSCEQNLNHDAMYWYRQDPGQGLRLIYYSQIVNDFQKGDIAEGYSVSREKKESFPLTVTSAQKNPTAFYLCASSITGAGGTGELFFGEGSRLTVL.

V is TRBV7-2 and J is TRBJ2-3; D is undetermined. CDR1 is SGHTA and CDR2 is FQGNSA in the germline V gene. Trimming left V 1 base short and J 4 bases short, with 9 bases between. CDR3 length: 14 amino acids. Here the CDR3 DNA reads TGTGCCAGCAGCTTAGAGGTCAACCCAGATACGCAGTATTTT. It is translated as CASSLEVNPDTQYF.

This clone was recorded once. V is TRBV5-1 and J is TRBJ2-2, with D perhaps being TRBD1 or TRBD2 (6 bases each). The CDR3 is 17 residues long. CDR1 is SGHRS, CDR2 YFSETQ, per germline. Trimming cost V 1 base and J 5 bases, with 18 bases left between them. The CDR3 DNA follows: TGCGCCAGCAGCTTGTCAGTCCTAGCGAGGGGGACCGGGGAGCTGTTTTTT. This codes for CASSLSVLARGTGELFF.